Below are 5 T cell receptor beta chains sequenced from a single sample in a study of cytomegalovirus exposure and HLA in healthy donors. Use of 60 Vbeta and 13 Jbeta primers characterized the PCR. Sequenced by immunoSEQ multiplex PCR; TCRdb stores in-frame clones only, minus some. The repertoire table contains approximately 200,000 clones. The sequencing input was PBMCs. Every receptor here comes from a boy aged 5-17 years in good health and CMV-seronegative.

The chain couples TRBV10-3 to TRBJ2-3; 14 bases are a match to TRBD2. After removal of 7 bases from V and 5 bases from J, the junction contained 8 bases not matched to a gene. The CDR3 totals 16 residues. Germline V CDR1 and CDR2: ENHRY, SYGVKD. The CDR3 DNA sequence: TGTGCCATCACGGCCTGGACTAGCGGGGGGTTAGATACGCAGTATTTT. Its translation is CAITAWTSGGLDTQYF.

The chain has TRBV7-3 and TRBJ2-5, with D perhaps matching TRBD1 (6 bases). V lost 4 bases and J lost 5, with 11 bases in between. The CDR3 spans 13 residues. Germline V gene lookup returns CDR1 SGHTA and CDR2 FQGTGA. The CDR3 here is CASSSLGGETQYF. CDR3 nucleotides: TGTGCCAGCAGCTCCCTAGGGGGTGAGACCCAGTACTTC.

CDR3 in amino acids: CASGRSNQPQHF. The CDR3 region has the DNA TGTGCCTCGGGTAGGAGCAATCAGCCCCAGCATTTT. V and J are TRBV7-8 and TRBJ1-5; no reliable D call. The V and J ends lost 11 bases and 1 base respectively, with 9 bases between them. The CDR3 length is 12 residues. Looked up from germline, CDR1 is SGHVS and CDR2 is FQNEAQ.

The CDR3 DNA reads TGTGCCAGCACCCCTCCTAAACAGTCTATGAACACTGAAGCTTTCTTT. Protein sequence: CASTPPKQSMNTEAFF. The chain is built from TRBV5-4 and TRBJ1-1; the D is unclear. Trimming removed 6 bases at V and 0 bases at J, with 18 bases between. CDR1 SGHNT and CDR2 YYREEE come from the germline V gene (reference sequence). The length of the CDR3 is 16 residues.

This chain uses TRBV5-8 with TRBJ1-1; weak D call: TRBD1 (6 bases). The CDR3 sequence is 14 residues long. Per the germline V gene, CDR1 is SGHTS and CDR2 is YDEGEE. V lost 6 bases and J lost 1, with 13 bases in between. The CDR3 reads CASNTRTANTEAFF. DNA of the CDR3: TGTGCCAGCAACACTAGGACAGCGAACACTGAAGCTTTCTTT.